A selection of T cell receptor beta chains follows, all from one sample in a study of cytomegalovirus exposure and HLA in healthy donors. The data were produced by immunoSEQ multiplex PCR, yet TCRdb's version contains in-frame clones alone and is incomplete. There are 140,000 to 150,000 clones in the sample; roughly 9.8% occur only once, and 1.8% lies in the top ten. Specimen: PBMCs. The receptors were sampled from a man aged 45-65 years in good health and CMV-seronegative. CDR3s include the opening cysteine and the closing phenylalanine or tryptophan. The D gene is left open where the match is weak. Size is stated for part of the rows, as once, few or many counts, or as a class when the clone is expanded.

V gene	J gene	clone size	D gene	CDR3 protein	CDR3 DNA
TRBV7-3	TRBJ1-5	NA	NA	CASSLTGGSNQPQHF	TGTGCCAGCAGCTTAACGGGGGGAAGCAATCAGCCCCAGCATTTT
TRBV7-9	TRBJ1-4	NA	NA	CASSPAGRANEKLFF	TGTGCCAGCAGCCCAGCTGGCAGGGCTAATGAAAAACTGTTTTTT
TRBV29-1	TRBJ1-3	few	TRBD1	CSVELQGENTIYF	TGCAGCGTTGAACTACAGGGGGAAAACACCATATATTTT
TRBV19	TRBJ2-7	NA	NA	CASTAIRGDDSYEQYF	TGTGCCAGTACCGCTATCAGGGGCGACGACTCCTACGAGCAGTACTTC
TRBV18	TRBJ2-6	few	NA	CASSATPAITNSGANVLTF	TGTGCCAGCTCCGCGACTCCAGCGATCACCAACTCTGGGGCCAACGTCCTGACTTTC
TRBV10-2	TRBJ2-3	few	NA	CASSGVDRDTQYF	TGCGCCAGCAGTGGTGTCGACAGAGATACGCAGTATTTT
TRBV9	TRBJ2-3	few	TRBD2	CASSADLAGSTDTQYF	TGTGCCAGCAGCGCCGACCTAGCGGGTAGCACAGATACGCAGTATTTT
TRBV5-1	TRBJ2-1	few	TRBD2	CASSYSTSGVGFDEQFF	TGCGCCAGCAGCTATTCGACTAGCGGGGTCGGTTTCGATGAGCAGTTCTTC
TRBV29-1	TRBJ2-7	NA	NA	CSVAFGRSYEQYF	TGCAGCGTAGCCTTTGGGAGGAGCTACGAGCAGTACTTC
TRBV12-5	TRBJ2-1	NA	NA	CASGYTGRFNNEQFF	TGTGCTAGTGGCTACACGGGTAGGTTTAACAATGAGCAGTTCTTC
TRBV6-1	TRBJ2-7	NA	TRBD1	CASRTGGLYEQYF	TGTGCCAGCAGGACAGGGGGCCTCTACGAGCAGTACTTC
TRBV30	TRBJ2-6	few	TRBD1	CAWIGDRGWSGANVLTF	TGTGCCTGGATTGGCGACAGGGGCTGGAGTGGGGCCAACGTCCTGACTTTC
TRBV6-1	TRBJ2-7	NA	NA	CASSDRAFGSRYF	TGTGCCAGCAGTGACAGGGCCTTCGGATCCAGGTACTTC
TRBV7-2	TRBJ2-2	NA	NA	CASSLDYPGAGELFF	TGTGCCAGCAGCTTAGACTACCCGGGGGCCGGGGAGCTGTTTTTT
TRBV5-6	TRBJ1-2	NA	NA	CASSPPGPNYGYTF	TGTGCCAGCAGCCCGCCAGGGCCTAACTATGGCTACACCTTC
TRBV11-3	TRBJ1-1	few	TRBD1	CASSIPGGITNTEAFF	TGTGCCAGCAGCATACCAGGGGGGATCACGAACACTGAAGCTTTCTTT
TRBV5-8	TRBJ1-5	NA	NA	CASSFWTGRQPQHF	TGTGCCAGCAGCTTCTGGACTGGGCGTCAGCCCCAGCATTTT
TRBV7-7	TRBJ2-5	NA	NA	CASSSGLRETQYF	TGTGCCAGCAGCTCAGGGTTGCGGGAGACCCAGTACTTC
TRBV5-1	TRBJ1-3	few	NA	CASSLDPSTGNTIYF	TGCGCCAGCAGCCTAGACCCCTCGACTGGAAACACCATATATTTT
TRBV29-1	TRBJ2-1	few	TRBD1	CSAAKGQGARVPYNEQFF	TGCAGCGCAGCGAAGGGACAGGGGGCGAGGGTACCCTACAATGAGCAGTTCTTC
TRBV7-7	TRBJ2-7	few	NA	CASSPLGGSYEQYF	TGTGCTAGCAGCCCCCTGGGGGGATCCTACGAGCAGTACTTC
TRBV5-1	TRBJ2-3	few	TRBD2	CASSLAEKLAGSTDTQYF	TGCGCCAGCAGCTTGGCCGAGAAACTAGCGGGGAGCACAGATACGCAGTATTTT
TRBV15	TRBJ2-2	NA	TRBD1	CATSRQTGPTGELFF	TGTGCCACCAGCAGACAGACAGGGCCCACCGGGGAGCTGTTTTTT
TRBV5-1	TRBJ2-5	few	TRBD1	CASSTGTGGSQETQYF	TGCGCCAGCAGCACCGGGACAGGGGGTAGCCAAGAGACCCAGTACTTC
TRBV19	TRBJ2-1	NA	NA	CASSIQGRSEQFF	TGTGCCAGTAGTATACAGGGGAGATCTGAGCAGTTCTTC
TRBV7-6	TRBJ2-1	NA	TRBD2	CASSSSGGAGSYNEQFF	TGTGCCAGCAGCTCTAGCGGGGGGGCGGGCTCCTACAATGAGCAGTTCTTC
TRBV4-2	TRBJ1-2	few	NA	CASSPTRQAIYGYTF	TGTGCCAGCAGCCCGACCCGACAGGCTATCTATGGCTACACCTTC
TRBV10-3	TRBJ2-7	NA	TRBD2	CAISGDSYEQYF	TGTGCCATTAGCGGGGACTCCTACGAGCAGTACTTC
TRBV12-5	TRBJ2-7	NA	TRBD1	CASGLEDRASSYEQYF	TGTGCTAGTGGTTTGGAGGACAGGGCGAGCTCCTACGAGCAGTACTTC
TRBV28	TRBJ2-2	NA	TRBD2	CASRQARGGSELFF	TGTGCCAGCAGGCAAGCCCGGGGGGGGAGCGAGCTGTTTTTT
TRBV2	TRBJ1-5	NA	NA	CASSEDYRDNNQPQHF	TGTGCCAGCAGTGAAGACTACCGGGACAACAATCAGCCCCAGCATTTT
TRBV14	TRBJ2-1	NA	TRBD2	CASSHPGTSGLHEQFF	TGTGCCAGCAGCCACCCCGGGACTAGCGGTCTCCATGAGCAGTTCTTC
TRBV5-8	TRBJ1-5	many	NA	CASSLGQKINQPQHF	TGTGCCAGCAGCTTGGGACAGAAGATTAATCAGCCCCAGCATTTT
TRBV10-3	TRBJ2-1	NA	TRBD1	CASSDGTGGMNEQFF	TGTGCCAGCAGTGATGGGACAGGGGGCATGAATGAGCAGTTCTTC
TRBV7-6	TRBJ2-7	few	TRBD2	CASSTSGRNSYEQYF	TGTGCCAGCAGCACTAGCGGGAGAAACTCCTACGAGCAGTACTTC
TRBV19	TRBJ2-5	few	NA	CASSIIQGQETQYF	TGTGCCAGTAGTATAATACAGGGCCAAGAGACCCAGTACTTC
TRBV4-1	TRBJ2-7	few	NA	CASSQDSGAGREQYF	TGCGCCAGCAGCCAAGATAGTGGTGCAGGGCGGGAGCAGTACTTC
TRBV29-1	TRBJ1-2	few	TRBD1	CSALGQGLGYTF	TGCAGCGCCCTTGGACAGGGGCTTGGCTACACCTTC
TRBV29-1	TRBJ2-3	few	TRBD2	CSVPLLAGGVYTQYF	TGCAGCGTTCCCCTTCTAGCGGGAGGGGTATATACGCAGTATTTT
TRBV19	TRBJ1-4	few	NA	CASSTLGGATNEKLFF	TGTGCCAGTAGTACCCTGGGGGGTGCAACTAATGAAAAACTGTTTTTT
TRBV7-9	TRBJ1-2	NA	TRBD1	CASSSGTGSNYGYTF	TGTGCCAGCAGCTCCGGGACAGGGAGTAACTATGGCTACACCTTC